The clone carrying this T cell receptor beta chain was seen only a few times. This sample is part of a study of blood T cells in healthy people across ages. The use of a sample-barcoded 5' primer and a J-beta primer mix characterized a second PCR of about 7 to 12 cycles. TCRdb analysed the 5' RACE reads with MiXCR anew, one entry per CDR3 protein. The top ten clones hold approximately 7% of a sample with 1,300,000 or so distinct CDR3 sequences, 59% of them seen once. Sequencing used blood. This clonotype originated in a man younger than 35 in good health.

DNA of the CDR3: TGTGCCAGCAGCCCTTCATCTAGGACAGGGGAAACTGAAGCTTTCTTT. As protein: CASSPSSRTGETEAFF. The J gene is TRBJ1-1, the V gene TRBV4-2; 9 bases map to TRBD1. Trimming removed 4 bases from V and 5 bases from J; junction bases left unmatched: 11. Per the germline V gene, CDR1 is LGHNA and CDR2 is YNFKEQ. The CDR3 is made up of 16 amino acids.